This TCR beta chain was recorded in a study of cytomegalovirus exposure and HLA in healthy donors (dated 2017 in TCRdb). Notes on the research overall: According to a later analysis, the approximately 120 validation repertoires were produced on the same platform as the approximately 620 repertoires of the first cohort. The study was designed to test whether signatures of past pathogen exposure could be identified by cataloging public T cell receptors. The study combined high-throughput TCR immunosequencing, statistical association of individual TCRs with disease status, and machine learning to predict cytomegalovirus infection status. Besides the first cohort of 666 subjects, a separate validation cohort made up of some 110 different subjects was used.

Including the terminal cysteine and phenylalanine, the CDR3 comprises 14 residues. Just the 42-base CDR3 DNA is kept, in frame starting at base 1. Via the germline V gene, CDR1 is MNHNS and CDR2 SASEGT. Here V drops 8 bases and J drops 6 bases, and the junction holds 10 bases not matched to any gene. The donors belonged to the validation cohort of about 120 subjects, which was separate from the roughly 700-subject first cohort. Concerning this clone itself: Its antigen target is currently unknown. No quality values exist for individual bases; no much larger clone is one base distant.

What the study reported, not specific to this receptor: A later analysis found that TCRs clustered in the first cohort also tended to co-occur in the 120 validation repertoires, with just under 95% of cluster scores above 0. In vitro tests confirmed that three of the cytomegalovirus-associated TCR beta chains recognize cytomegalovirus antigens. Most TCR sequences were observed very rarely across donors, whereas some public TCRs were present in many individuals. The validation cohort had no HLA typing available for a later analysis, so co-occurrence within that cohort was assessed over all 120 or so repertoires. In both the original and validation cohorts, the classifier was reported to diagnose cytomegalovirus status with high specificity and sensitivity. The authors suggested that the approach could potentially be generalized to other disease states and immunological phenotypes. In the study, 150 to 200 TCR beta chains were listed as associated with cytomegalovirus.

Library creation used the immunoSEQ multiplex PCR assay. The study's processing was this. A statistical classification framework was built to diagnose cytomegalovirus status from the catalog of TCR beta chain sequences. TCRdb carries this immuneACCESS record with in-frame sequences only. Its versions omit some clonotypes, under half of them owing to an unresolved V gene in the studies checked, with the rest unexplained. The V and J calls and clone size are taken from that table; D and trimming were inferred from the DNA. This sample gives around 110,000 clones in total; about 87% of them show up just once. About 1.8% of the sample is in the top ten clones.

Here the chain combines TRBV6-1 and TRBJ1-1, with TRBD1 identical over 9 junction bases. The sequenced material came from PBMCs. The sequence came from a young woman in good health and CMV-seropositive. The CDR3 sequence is CASGATGGAAEAFF. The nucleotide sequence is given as TGTGCCAGCGGGGCAACAGGGGGCGCGGCTGAAGCTTTCTTT.